Each of the 22 T cell receptor beta chains below was sequenced from the same sample in a study of cytomegalovirus exposure and HLA in healthy donors. The PCR contained 60 Vbeta and 13 Jbeta primers. Generated by immunoSEQ multiplex PCR, the TCRdb table keeps only in-frame clones and is missing some. The sample has about 100,000 clones, roughly 70% seen once. Material for sequencing was PBMCs. The source is a woman in her late teens or twenties in good health and CMV-seropositive.

A few counts support this clone. This chain uses TRBV19 with TRBJ1-3, with 7 bases lining up with TRBD1. There are 14 residues in the CDR3. The V gene's germline CDR1 is LNHDA and CDR2 SQIVND (reference sequence). Trimming took 8 bases from V and 2 from J; bases not matched to a gene: 6. The CDR3 bases are TGTGCCAGTGCAGGGGGTATGGCTGGAAACACCATATATTTT. This codes for CASAGGMAGNTIYF.

V gene TRBV10-3 combines with J gene TRBJ2-2, with 9 bases aligning to TRBD1. This CDR3 has 14 amino acids. Germline lookup yields CDR1 ENHRY and CDR2 SYGVKD. The V gene end was trimmed by 11 bases and the J gene end by 7 bases; junction bases not matched to a gene: 11. CDR3 amino acids: CALARTGVDGELFF. The CDR3 DNA sequence: TGTGCCTTAGCCCGGACAGGGGTGGACGGGGAGCTGTTTTTT.

The J gene is TRBJ2-1, the V gene TRBV6-4; 10 nucleotides agree with TRBD2. The CDR3 is 15 amino acids. The ends lost 4 bases at V and 10 bases at J; junction bases unmatched: 10. In germline, CDR1 is MRHNA, CDR2 SNTAGT. CDR3 in amino acids: CASSATSAGGEEQFF. In DNA form, the CDR3 reads TGTGCCAGCAGTGCCACCTCAGCGGGAGGGGAAGAGCAGTTCTTC.

The genes are TRBV19 and TRBJ2-3; 10 nucleotides line up with TRBD1. CDR1 is LNHDA and CDR2 is SQIVND in the germline V gene (reference sequence). This CDR3 contains 11 residues. V gave up 6 bases and J gave up 13 bases; unmatched junction bases: 4. CDR3 protein: CASRRQGAKYF. The CDR3 DNA reads as TGTGCCAGTAGGAGACAGGGGGCGAAGTATTTT.

This rearrangement joins TRBV28 to TRBJ2-7; 11 nucleotides align to TRBD2. The germline gives CDR1 MDHEN, CDR2 SYDVKM. The CDR3 spans 17 residues. V shed 2 bases, J shed 2 bases, and the junction held 8 bases outside the gene matches. CDR3 sequence: CASSLGRGLADPYEQYF. CDR3 bases: TGTGCCAGCAGTTTAGGAAGGGGACTAGCGGACCCCTACGAGCAGTACTTC.

A few counts support this clone. This CDR3 is CASSADRNGPQPQHF. DNA of the CDR3: TGTGCCAGCAGTGCCGACAGGAACGGTCCTCAGCCCCAGCATTTT. The chain links TRBV6-1 to TRBJ1-5; D is possibly TRBD1 (6 bases). V shed 4 bases and J shed 6 bases, with 16 bases lying between them. Germline V gene sequence: CDR1 MNHNS, CDR2 SASEGT. CDR3 length equals 15 residues.

The V call is TRBV7-2, the J call TRBJ2-1, with D possibly matching TRBD2 (5 bases). The germline CDR1 and CDR2 sequences are SGHTA and FQGNSA. Deletions cut 1 base from V and 2 bases from J, with 9 bases between. The CDR3 sequence is 15 residues long. CDR3 amino acids: CASSLELVAYNEQFF. In DNA, the CDR3 is TGTGCCAGCAGCTTAGAACTAGTAGCCTACAATGAGCAGTTCTTC.

The chain has TRBV29-1 and TRBJ2-7; TRBD1 matches at 11 bases. Trimming cost V 0 bases and J 3 bases; bases outside gene matches: 4. Germline V gene data show CDR1 as SQVTM and CDR2 as ANQGSEA. CDR3 length: 15 amino acids. CDR3 bases: TGCAGCGTTGAAGATTTAGGGACAGGGGGCTACGAGCAGTACTTC. It specifies CSVEDLGTGGYEQYF.

The CDR3 reads CASSFRDRGSEAFF. The CDR3 nucleotides read TGTGCCAGCAGTTTCCGGGACAGGGGATCTGAAGCTTTCTTT. The chain uses TRBV27 and TRBJ1-1, with 10 positions matching TRBD1. This CDR3 region has 14 residues. V was pared by 3 bases and J by 6 bases, with 4 bases of the junction left unmatched. CDR1 MNHEY and CDR2 SMNVEV come from the germline V gene (reference sequence).

The gene calls are TRBV30 and TRBJ1-2, with D unresolved. V was trimmed by 0 bases and J by 2 bases, leaving 22 bases between them. Germline V gene sequence: CDR1 GTSNPN, CDR2 SVGIG (reference sequence). CDR3 size: 18 residues. The CDR3 bases are TGTGCCTGGAGTGTTCGGCAGGCCTTTCTCCCTTTAAACTATGGCTACACCTTC. This translates into CAWSVRQAFLPLNYGYTF.

The chain links TRBV5-1 to TRBJ2-1, with D uncertain. Germline V CDR1 and CDR2: SGHRS, YFSETQ. Trimming left V 5 bases short and J 0 bases short, with 12 bases between. The CDR3 runs 15 residues. This CDR3 is CASRPNQVSYNEQFF. In DNA form, the CDR3 reads TGCGCCAGCAGACCCAATCAGGTCTCCTACAATGAGCAGTTCTTC.

The chain recombines TRBV5-3 with TRBJ2-4, with 8 bases fitting TRBD2. TRBV5-3 is annotated as an ORF whose role is uncertain. The CDR3 spans 16 residues. V trimming: 2 bases; J trimming: 0 bases; junction bases outside the gene matches: 4. The CDR3 DNA sequence: TGTGCCAGAAGCTTAGGTCTAGCGGGAGCCAAAAACATTCAGTACTTC. Protein sequence: CARSLGLAGAKNIQYF.

This clone showed up just a few times. The CDR3 protein is CASSLATGEAYEQYF. Here the CDR3 DNA reads TGTGCCAGCAGCTTAGCGACAGGGGAGGCCTACGAGCAGTACTTC. This chain joins TRBV11-3 and TRBJ2-7, with 8 bases that match TRBD1. The CDR3 contains 15 residues. V trimming: 1 base; J trimming: 2 bases; junction bases outside the gene matches: 4. Germline V gene sequence: CDR1 SGHNT, CDR2 YENEEA.

In this sample, this clone turned up once. V is TRBV27 and J is TRBJ2-7; 13 nucleotides agree with TRBD2. The J segment lost 2 bases and the V segment lost 2 bases, leaving 0 bases of the junction unmatched. This CDR3 spans 15 amino acids. The germline gives CDR1 MNHEY, CDR2 SMNVEV (reference sequence). The CDR3 loop is CASSLGLAGAYEQYF. DNA for the CDR3: TGTGCCAGCAGTTTAGGACTAGCGGGAGCCTACGAGCAGTACTTC.

The CDR3 here is CASSRGTGGTEQYF. The CDR3 coding sequence is TGTGCCAGCAGTCGGGGGACAGGGGGCACTGAGCAGTACTTC. The chain carries TRBV27 and TRBJ2-7, with 12 bases lining up with TRBD1. CDR3 length: 14 amino acids. Germline loops: CDR1 MNHEY, CDR2 SMNVEV (reference sequence). V lost 5 bases and J lost 7; bases outside the gene matches: 6.

The rearrangement joins TRBV5-1 to TRBJ2-1; TRBD1 is a possible D gene (6 bases). From germline, CDR1 is SGHRS and CDR2 YFSETQ. The CDR3 totals 13 residues. V lost 4 bases to trimming and J lost 4 bases, with 9 bases between them. CDR3 sequence (DNA): TGCGCCAGCAGCCCTGGACAGTACAATGAGCAGTTCTTC. It is translated as CASSPGQYNEQFF.

DNA of the CDR3: TGTGCCAGCAGTTTATACTATATGGGGGGTTCACCCCTCCACTTT. As protein: CASSLYYMGGSPLHF. The chain combines TRBV27 with TRBJ1-6; D may be TRBD1 (5 bases). V shed 1 base and J shed 9 bases, with 13 bases lying between them. The CDR3 is 15 amino acids. In germline, CDR1 is MNHEY, CDR2 SMNVEV (reference sequence).

The rearrangement links TRBV7-2 to TRBJ2-1; 14 bases agree with TRBD2. Germline CDR1 is SGHTA and CDR2 is FQGNSA. This CDR3 contains 18 residues. The trim removed 4 bases at V and 3 bases at J, leaving 8 bases unmatched. CDR3: CASSSPGLAGADYNEQFF. In DNA form, the CDR3 reads TGTGCCAGCAGCTCCCCGGGACTAGCGGGAGCGGACTACAATGAGCAGTTCTTC.

This chain joins TRBV19 and TRBJ1-1; TRBD1 aligns across 10 bases. Trimming removed 5 bases from V and 5 bases from J; junction bases left unmatched: 8. Looked up from germline, CDR1 is LNHDA and CDR2 is SQIVND (reference sequence). The length of the CDR3 is 15 residues. CDR3: CASSVGQGVRTEAFF. DNA for the CDR3: TGTGCCAGTAGTGTCGGACAGGGGGTGAGGACTGAAGCTTTCTTT. The full variable domain, its missing parts supplied by reference TRBV19 and TRBJ1-1, is DGGITQSPKYLFRKEGQNVTLSCEQNLNHDAMYWYRQDPGQGLRLIYYSQIVNDFQKGDIAEGYSVSREKKESFPLTVTSAQKNPTAFYLCASSVGQGVRTEAFFGQGTRLTVV.

The chain has TRBV5-1 and TRBJ2-7; 9 nucleotides align to TRBD2. V lost 4 bases and J lost 2; bases outside the gene matches: 4. The CDR3 contains 14 residues. Germline lookup yields CDR1 SGHRS and CDR2 YFSETQ. In DNA form, the CDR3 reads TGCGCCAGCAGCAAGGGGACTAGCCCCTACGAGCAGTACTTC. Translating it yields CASSKGTSPYEQYF. The full variable domain, completed using reference TRBV5-1 and TRBJ2-7, is KAGVTQTPRYLIKTRGQQVTLSCSPISGHRSVSWYQQTPGQGLQFLFEYFSETQRNKGNFPGRFSGRQFSNSRSEMNVSTLELGDSALYLCASSKGTSPYEQYFGPGTRLTVT.

This chain connects TRBV27 to TRBJ1-1; the match to TRBD1 covers 8 bases. Germline CDR1 is MNHEY and CDR2 is SMNVEV (reference sequence). CDR3 length equals 15 residues. The J segment lost 7 bases and the V segment lost 3 bases, leaving 10 bases of the junction unmatched. The CDR3 coding sequence is TGTGCCAGCAGTTTCCTCCATCAGGGGGCCGATGAAGCTTTCTTT. It encodes CASSFLHQGADEAFF.

The chain joins TRBV7-9 to TRBJ1-4, with 8 bases identical to TRBD1. The CDR3 is 14 amino acids. Losses at the gene ends were 5 bases for V and 8 bases for J; bases not matched to a gene: 7. Germline V gives CDR1 SEHNR, CDR2 FQNEAQ (reference sequence). CDR3 coding DNA: TGTGCCAGCAGCCCAGGGGGCGGAAAGGAAAAACTGTTTTTT. Protein product: CASSPGGGKEKLFF.